The 21 T cell receptor beta chains given below trace back to one sample, sequenced in a study of blood T cell repertoires in COVID-19. Profiled with immunoSEQ multiplex PCR; TCRdb holds only in-frame clones, not every one. The data contain approximately 220,000 clones, approximately 88% of them singletons. Material: PBMCs or T cells enriched from blood (not recorded which). The receptor source for this set is a woman aged 25 to 39 with acute COVID-19.

The rearrangement links TRBV10-1 to TRBJ2-3; 7 nucleotides align to TRBD2. This CDR3 spans 14 amino acids. From germline, CDR1 is WNHNN and CDR2 SYGVQD (reference sequence). With V trimmed by 4 bases and J by 3 bases, 4 bases remained unmatched. The CDR3 bases are TGCGCCAGCAGTGGTGGCGGGGGTACAGATACGCAGTATTTT. Amino acid sequence: CASSGGGGTDTQYF.

The chain combines TRBV19 with TRBJ1-5; weak D call: TRBD1 (5 bases). The CDR3 sequence is 13 residues long. Germline V gives CDR1 LNHDA, CDR2 SQIVND (reference sequence). Trimming shortened V by 5 bases and J by 5 bases, and 10 bases separated the two germline ends. The CDR3 spells CASSGGGYQPQHF. In DNA, the CDR3 is TGTGCCAGTAGTGGCGGGGGGTATCAGCCCCAGCATTTT.

The chain joins TRBV11-2 to TRBJ1-1; no reliable D call. The CDR3 spans 13 residues. Trimming took 7 bases from V and 7 from J, leaving 16 bases between them. Germline V gives CDR1 SGHAT, CDR2 FQNNGV. The CDR3 DNA reads as TGTGCCAGCACCCATGAGGGATTCAGTGAAGCTTTCTTT. It encodes CASTHEGFSEAFF.

The chain carries TRBV15 and TRBJ1-3; D is uncertain. V was cut by 3 bases and J by 4 bases, with 7 bases left in between. CDR3 length equals 13 residues. The germline CDR1 and CDR2 sequences are LNHNV and YYDKDF (reference sequence). This CDR3 is CATSSESGNTIYF. The CDR3 bases are TGTGCCACCAGCAGCGAGTCGGGAAACACCATATATTTT.

The chain uses TRBV7-8 and TRBJ2-2; tentative D call: TRBD1 (5 bases). The CDR3 runs 15 residues. Germline V gene sequence: CDR1 SGHVS, CDR2 FQNEAQ. Deletions cut 6 bases from V and 3 bases from J, with 14 bases between. CDR3 sequence (DNA): TGTGCCAGCAGGGTATCAGGGTCGGACACCGGGGAGCTGTTTTTT. It translates to CASRVSGSDTGELFF.

The chain couples TRBV6-1 to TRBJ1-2, with no clear D. CDR3 size: 12 residues. Trimming removed 1 base at V and 5 bases at J, with 5 bases between. Germline CDR1 reads MNHNS; CDR2 reads SASEGT. CDR3 in amino acids: CASSEGPYGYTF. The CDR3 nucleotides read TGTGCCAGCAGTGAAGGGCCGTATGGCTACACCTTC.

The genes are TRBV9 and TRBJ2-1; tentatively, D is TRBD1 (5 bases). The CDR3 length is 13 residues. Trimming removed 3 bases from V and 6 bases from J, with 10 bases in between. Germline assignment: CDR1 SGDLS and CDR2 YYNGEE. CDR3: CASSGGAANEQFF. The CDR3 DNA is TGTGCCAGCAGCGGGGGCGCGGCCAATGAGCAGTTCTTC.

This rearrangement joins TRBV10-3 to TRBJ2-3; TRBD2 matches 9 bases. Germline assignment: CDR1 ENHRY and CDR2 SYGVKD. V was clipped by 6 bases and J by 3 bases; unmatched bases: 4. The CDR3 has 14 residues. The CDR3 sequence is CAIREAGGTDTQYF. CDR3 nucleotide sequence: TGTGCCATCAGGGAAGCGGGGGGAACAGATACGCAGTATTTT.

The V and J genes are TRBV10-1 and TRBJ2-7, with 8 bases matching TRBD2. The CDR3 has 15 residues. Germline lookup yields CDR1 WNHNN and CDR2 SYGVQD (reference sequence). The V and J ends lost 3 bases and 3 bases, in that order; junction bases with no gene match: 7. CDR3: CASSETSGRVYEQYF. The CDR3 DNA is TGCGCCAGCAGTGAAACTAGCGGTCGGGTCTACGAGCAGTACTTC.

The J gene is TRBJ1-6, the V gene TRBV6-2 or TRBV6-3; D is unclear. The germline V gene has CDR1 MNHEY and CDR2 SVGEGT. This CDR3 spans 12 amino acids. Trimming took off 6 bases at V and 9 bases at J, with 9 bases between the two ends. CDR3 in DNA: TGTGCCAGCAGCGAGATACCTTCACCCCTCCACTTT. This sequence encodes CASSEIPSPLHF.

The chain combines TRBV7-8 with TRBJ1-3; 11 positions agree with TRBD1. Germline V gives CDR1 SGHVS, CDR2 FQNEAQ. The CDR3 has 17 amino acids. The V gene end was trimmed by 1 base and the J gene end by 2 bases; junction bases not matched to a gene: 4. The CDR3 region is CASSLGPGQGAGNTIYF. The CDR3 DNA follows: TGTGCCAGCAGCTTAGGTCCGGGACAGGGGGCTGGAAACACCATATATTTT.

The chain carries TRBV15 and TRBJ1-1, with D maybe TRBD1 (5 bases). Germline V lookup: CDR1 LNHNV, CDR2 YYDKDF (reference sequence). CDR3 length: 17 amino acids. The V end was cut by 5 bases, the J end by 3 bases, with 22 bases between. Here the CDR3 reads CATSPFMGTWGDTEAFF. CDR3 DNA: TGTGCCACCAGCCCATTTATGGGGACTTGGGGGGACACTGAAGCTTTCTTT.

The V and J genes are TRBV2 and TRBJ1-5; D unclear. The CDR3 loop spans 15 amino acids. V lost 7 bases, J lost 0 bases, and 13 bases lay in between. Germline V gene sequence: CDR1 SNHLY, CDR2 FYNNEI. Here the CDR3 DNA reads TGTGCCAGCACCGAGGAGAGATATAGCAATCAGCCCCAGCATTTT. Translation: CASTEERYSNQPQHF.

The rearrangement joins TRBV11-2 to TRBJ1-2, with 7 bases matching TRBD1. The CDR3 extends over 14 amino acids. CDR1 is SGHAT and CDR2 is FQNNGV in the germline V gene. V shed 1 base and J 7 bases; nucleotides not matched to a gene: 6. CDR3 in DNA: TGTGCCAGCAGCTTAGTAGGGGCAGGGGGTGGCTACACCTTC. It yields the protein CASSLVGAGGGYTF.

This rearrangement joins TRBV9 to TRBJ2-2; weak D call: TRBD2 (5 bases). Germline CDR1 SGDLS, CDR2 YYNGEE. V was clipped by 0 bases and J by 8 bases, with 14 bases between them. The CDR3 covers 15 residues. The CDR3 coding sequence is TGTGCCAGCAGCGTAGTTGGGAGTAGTAAGGGGGAGCTGTTTTTT. Its protein product is CASSVVGSSKGELFF. The full variable domain, rest sourced from reference TRBV9 and TRBJ2-2, is DSGVTQTPKHLITATGQRVTLRCSPRSGDLSVYWYQQSLDQGLQFLIQYYNGEERAKGNILERFSAQQFPDLHSELNLSSLELGDSALYFCASSVVGSSKGELFFGEGSRLTVL.

V is TRBV13 and J is TRBJ1-2; 7 bases agree with TRBD1. The trim removed 4 bases at V and 0 bases at J, leaving 8 bases unmatched. The CDR3 extends over 16 amino acids. Germline V gene lookup returns CDR1 PRHDT and CDR2 FYEKMQ (reference sequence). CDR3 amino acids: CASSSPWDRANYGYTF. In DNA form, the CDR3 reads TGTGCCAGCAGCTCGCCTTGGGACAGAGCTAACTATGGCTACACCTTC.

V gene TRBV11-2 combines with J gene TRBJ2-1; weak D call: TRBD2 (5 bases). CDR1 and CDR2 from the germline V gene are SGHAT and FQNNGV. The CDR3 covers 12 residues. V lost 2 bases to trimming and J lost 9 bases, with 8 bases between them. The CDR3 DNA sequence: TGTGCCAGCAGCTTAATTCGGGGTGAGCAGTTCTTC. Its protein product is CASSLIRGEQFF.

The chain recombines TRBV13 with TRBJ1-1; 12 nucleotides align to TRBD1. V lost 5 bases, J lost 4 bases, and 8 bases stayed unmatched. The V gene's germline CDR1 is PRHDT and CDR2 FYEKMQ (reference sequence). This CDR3 is 16 amino acids long. CDR3 DNA: TGTGCCAGCAGCACCGGGACAGGGGGCTCGCTCACTGAAGCTTTCTTT. Its translation: CASSTGTGGSLTEAFF. The full variable domain, rest sourced from reference TRBV13 and TRBJ1-1, is AAGVIQSPRHLIKEKRETATLKCYPIPRHDTVYWYQQGPGQDPQFLISFYEKMQSDKGSIPDRFSAQQFSDYHSELNMSSLELGDSALYFCASSTGTGGSLTEAFFGQGTRLTVV.

The rearrangement links TRBV30 to TRBJ1-4, with a possible D match to TRBD1 (6 bases). Trimming removed 0 bases at V and 6 bases at J, with 8 bases between. In germline, CDR1 is GTSNPN, CDR2 SVGIG (reference sequence). This CDR3 is 13 amino acids long. DNA for the CDR3: TGTGCCTGGAGTGTAAACAGGGATGAAAAACTGTTTTTT. This codes for CAWSVNRDEKLFF.

The chain links TRBV7-2 to TRBJ2-1, with 11 bases identical to TRBD2. CDR1 is SGHTA and CDR2 is FQGNSA in the germline V gene. Trimming cost V 1 base and J 7 bases; bases outside gene matches: 3. The CDR3 has 15 amino acids. This CDR3 is CASSLGSSGGNEQFF. CDR3 nucleotide sequence: TGTGCCAGCAGCTTAGGTTCTAGCGGGGGGAATGAGCAGTTCTTC.

The J gene is TRBJ2-7, the V gene TRBV19; 8 bases fit TRBD1. The CDR3 extends over 12 amino acids. V trimming: 10 bases; J trimming: 4 bases; junction bases outside the gene matches: 6. Per the germline V gene, CDR1 is LNHDA and CDR2 is SQIVND (reference sequence). Here the CDR3 reads CATRTGSYEQYF. As DNA, the CDR3 is TGTGCCACTCGGACAGGGTCTTACGAGCAGTACTTC.